The entry that follows covers one T cell receptor (beta chain) sequence. The antigen is not known. Donors consisted of healthy bone marrow donors. This record comes from a study of cytomegalovirus exposure and HLA in healthy donors. Study overall: Among fewer than 500 genotyped donors, 65% to 90% fell in the Caucasian-associated ancestry cluster.

Researchers ran the PCR with 60 Vbeta and 13 Jbeta primers. Generated by immunoSEQ multiplex PCR, the TCRdb table keeps only in-frame clones and is missing some. The profile covers about 200,000 clones, with roughly 80% appearing a single time and about 3.1% taken by the ten largest. Regarding the study as a whole: Earlier findings revealed that most TCR beta V segments proved productive either about 87% or about 30% of the time. Analysis performed later showed TCR beta chains linked to HLA being more clonally expanded than equally common others.

The CDR3 is 13 residues long. The V segment lost 4 bases and the J segment 5 bases; nucleotides outside the gene matches: 7. Per the germline V gene, CDR1 is SQVTM and CDR2 is ANQGSEA. This receptor was identified in a man aged 25 to 45 in good health and CMV-seronegative. The chain couples TRBV29-1 to TRBJ1-1, with TRBD1 matching over 7 bases. The sample consisted of PBMCs. The CDR3 sequence: CSVAATGRTEAFF. For the CDR3, the DNA is TGCAGCGTTGCGGCGACAGGGAGGACTGAAGCTTTCTTT.